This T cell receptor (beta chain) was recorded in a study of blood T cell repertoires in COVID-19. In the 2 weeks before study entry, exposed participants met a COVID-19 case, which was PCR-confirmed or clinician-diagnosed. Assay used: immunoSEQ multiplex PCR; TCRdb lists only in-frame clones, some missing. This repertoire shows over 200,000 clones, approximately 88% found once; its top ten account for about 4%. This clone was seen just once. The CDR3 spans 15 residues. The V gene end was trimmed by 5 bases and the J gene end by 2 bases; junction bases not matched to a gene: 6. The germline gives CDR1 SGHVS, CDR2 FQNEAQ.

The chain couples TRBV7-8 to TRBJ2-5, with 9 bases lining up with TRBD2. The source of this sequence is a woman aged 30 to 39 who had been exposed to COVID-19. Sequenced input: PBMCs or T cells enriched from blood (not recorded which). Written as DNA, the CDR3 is TGTGCCAGCAGCGAACTGCGGGAGGGGCAAGAGACCCAGTACTTC. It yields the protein CASSELREGQETQYF.